This passage covers 23 T cell receptor beta chains from one sample sequenced in a study of control samples from healthy donors and cancer patients. Sequencing was performed with immunoSEQ multiplex PCR; in TCRdb, only in-frame clones are kept and a portion is missing. This table has about 110,000 clones, approximately 90% appearing once. What was sequenced was blood. These receptors were obtained from a woman aged 45-60 years in good health.

This rearrangement joins TRBV7-2 to TRBJ1-1; TRBD1 agrees at 7 bases. V lost 5 bases to trimming and J lost 3 bases; unmatched junction nucleotides: 3. CDR1 SGHTA and CDR2 FQGNSA come from the germline V gene. The CDR3 has 13 amino acids. Here the CDR3 DNA reads TGTGCCAGCAGCAGGGGGCCGGACACTGAAGCTTTCTTT. Translated: CASSRGPDTEAFF.

V gene TRBV19 combines with J gene TRBJ2-7; TRBD1 matches at 8 bases. Unmatched junction bases numbered 6, after V lost 6 bases and J lost 2 bases. Germline V lookup: CDR1 LNHDA, CDR2 SQIVND (reference sequence). This CDR3 contains 14 residues. This CDR3 is CASSPGQGPYEQYV. The CDR3 bases are TGTGCCAGTAGCCCCGGACAGGGCCCCTACGAGCAGTACGTC.

A word on this clone: The DNA is omitted, as the CDR3 cannot be located on it reliably, and the CDR3 follows TCRdb's listing. The chain is built from TRBV28 and TRBJ2-1; TRBD1, the table's D call, was not compared with the DNA. The CDR3 comprises 16 residues, both ends counted. The germline CDR1 and CDR2 sequences are MDHEN and SYDVKM. The CDR3 loop is CASSSGQGSSYNEQFF.

This clone has just one count. The J gene is TRBJ1-6, the V gene TRBV3-1 (or the pseudogene TRBV3-2); D is unclear. V lost 4 bases and J lost 14, with 12 bases in between. The germline gives CDR1 LGHDT, CDR2 YNNKEL (reference sequence). This CDR3 comprises 12 residues. This CDR3 is CASSRAQAALHF. The CDR3 region has the DNA TGTGCCAGCAGCCGCGCCCAAGCGGCCCTCCACTTT.

CDR3 nucleotides: TGCGCCAGCAAACTAGCGGGAGGTGCCAATGAGCAGTTCTTC. The encoded protein is CASKLAGGANEQFF. The rearrangement links TRBV10-2 to TRBJ2-1; 12 bases agree with TRBD2. The CDR3 covers 14 residues. Trimming cost V 7 bases and J 6 bases; bases outside gene matches: 4. Germline CDR1 and CDR2: WSHSY and SAAADI.

The J gene is TRBJ2-1, the V gene TRBV19; 11 nucleotides line up with TRBD2. The CDR3 runs to 16 residues. The V gene's germline CDR1 is LNHDA and CDR2 SQIVND (reference sequence). V was pared by 3 bases and J by 2 bases, with 3 bases of the junction left unmatched. CDR3 nucleotide sequence: TGTGCCAGTAGTATTGTGACTAGCGGGACCTACAATGAGCAGTTCTTC. Its protein is CASSIVTSGTYNEQFF.

The chain carries TRBV5-1 and TRBJ1-1, with 8 bases aligning to TRBD1. CDR1 and CDR2 from the germline V gene are SGHRS and YFSETQ. The CDR3 length is 13 residues. V lost 7 bases and J lost 5; bases outside the gene matches: 7. The CDR3 protein is CASAGQGWTEAFF. DNA for the CDR3: TGCGCCAGCGCCGGACAGGGATGGACTGAAGCTTTCTTT.

The genes are TRBV12-2 and TRBJ2-7; TRBD2, the table's D call, was not compared with the DNA. TRBV12-2 is reported as a pseudogene. CDR3 length equals 16 residues. The CDR3 DNA sequence: TGTGCAAGTCGCTTTCTAATCAAGCTACTACCTTGCGAGCAGTACGTC. It codes for CASRFLIKLLPCEQYV.

The chain employs TRBV7-9 and TRBJ2-7; D could derive from TRBD1 or TRBD2 (5 bases each). Trimming removed 1 base at V and 0 bases at J, with 13 bases between. The germline V gene has CDR1 SEHNR and CDR2 FQNEAQ (reference sequence). This CDR3 has 16 residues. The CDR3 is CASSLGGAISSYEQYF. CDR3 coding DNA: TGTGCCAGCAGCTTAGGAGGGGCGATATCCTCCTACGAGCAGTACTTC.

V gene TRBV4-1 combines with J gene TRBJ1-3; D might be TRBD1 (6 bases). V shed 1 base and J shed 2 bases, with 9 bases lying between them. CDR1 and CDR2 from the germline V gene are MGHRA and YSYEKL. CDR3 length equals 15 residues. The CDR3 DNA reads as TGCGCCAGCAGCCAAGTTTGGACAGCTGGAAACACCATATATTTT. Protein sequence: CASSQVWTAGNTIYF.

The V gene is TRBV19, the J gene TRBJ1-1; 7 bases fit TRBD1. Per germline, CDR1 LNHDA and CDR2 SQIVND (reference sequence). J was trimmed by 5 bases and V by 5 bases; bases with no gene match: 17. The CDR3 loop spans 17 amino acids. The CDR3 reads CASSRQGPRTGLTEAFF. Written as DNA, the CDR3 is TGTGCCAGTAGTCGACAGGGCCCCAGAACTGGACTGACTGAAGCTTTCTTT.

V usage is TRBV9 and J usage is TRBJ2-2; TRBD2 might be the D (6 bases). Germline V gene lookup returns CDR1 SGDLS and CDR2 YYNGEE. The CDR3 length is 14 residues. V lost 2 bases, J lost 4 bases, and 9 bases lay in between. The CDR3, as DNA: TGTGCCAGCAGCGTCGGGGGTGGCACCGGGGAGCTGTTTTTT. Residues: CASSVGGGTGELFF.

This clone has only one observation. The chain carries TRBV7-9 and TRBJ1-2; 12 bases agree with TRBD1. This CDR3 is built from 17 residues. Germline lookup yields CDR1 SEHNR and CDR2 FQNEAQ (reference sequence). Losses at the gene ends were 5 bases for V and 8 bases for J; bases not matched to a gene: 15. CDR3 in amino acids: CASSLGTGGEPDRGYTF. DNA of the CDR3: TGTGCCAGCAGCCTTGGGACAGGGGGCGAGCCGGATAGGGGCTACACCTTC.

The chain is built from TRBV27 and TRBJ1-1; unclear D gene. Trimming shortened V by 5 bases and J by 0 bases, and 4 bases separated the two germline ends. Germline V gene data show CDR1 as MNHEY and CDR2 as SMNVEV (reference sequence). The CDR3 contains 12 residues. The CDR3 DNA reads TGTGCCAGCAGTAAGATGAACACTGAAGCTTTCTTT. Residues: CASSKMNTEAFF.

As for this clone: A read error may account for a junction end that differs from germline. This chain connects TRBV5-1 to TRBJ2-3; TRBD1 agrees at 8 bases. This CDR3 is built from 17 residues. Germline V gene data show CDR1 as SGHRS and CDR2 as YFSETQ. The CDR3 spells CANSSRSGGGSTDTQYF. CDR3 bases: TGCGCCAACAGCTCGAGGTCAGGGGGCGGTAGCACAGATACGCAGTATTTT.

V and J are TRBV6-5 and TRBJ1-6, with 7 bases fitting TRBD1. The J segment lost 4 bases and the V segment lost 8 bases, leaving 5 bases of the junction unmatched. The CDR3 length is 14 residues. Germline-derived CDR1 and CDR2 are MNHEY and SVGAGI. In DNA, the CDR3 is TGTGCCAGCGGTTTGGGACAGTATAATTCACCCCTCCACTTT. The encoded protein is CASGLGQYNSPLHF.

This rearrangement joins TRBV20-1 to TRBJ2-1; no reliable D call. Germline loops: CDR1 DFQATT, CDR2 SNEGSKA (reference sequence). This CDR3 contains 11 residues. V lost 4 bases to trimming and J lost 6 bases, with 7 bases between them. For the CDR3, the DNA is TGCAGTGCTACGACTGTCAATGAGCAGTTCTTC. It specifies CSATTVNEQFF.

This sequence joins TRBV7-2 and TRBJ1-3, with no clear D. Germline-derived CDR1 and CDR2 are SGHTA and FQGNSA. With 1 base removed from V and 0 bases from J, the gap between germline ends came to 13 bases. The CDR3 is 17 amino acids. The CDR3 reads CASSLDHKIFSGNTIYF. The CDR3 DNA is TGTGCCAGCAGCTTAGACCACAAAATCTTCTCTGGAAACACCATATATTTT.

J is TRBJ2-5 and V is TRBV9, with a tentative D call TRBD1 (6 bases). V lost 0 bases and J lost 5, with 17 bases in between. CDR3 length: 16 amino acids. The germline gives CDR1 SGDLS, CDR2 YYNGEE. The CDR3 sequence is CASSVGQGNLRETQYF. The CDR3 DNA follows: TGTGCCAGCAGCGTAGGGCAGGGGAATCTCCGGGAGACCCAGTACTTC.

This clone was picked up a small number of times. The V gene is TRBV4-1, the J gene TRBJ1-6, with D perhaps TRBD1 (5 bases). The CDR3 totals 15 residues. V was trimmed by 1 base and J by 9 bases, leaving 13 bases between them. Germline V lookup: CDR1 MGHRA, CDR2 YSYEKL. CDR3 DNA: TGCGCCAGCAGCCAAGGGACGGTCGACAGTTCACCCCTCCACTTT. This translates into CASSQGTVDSSPLHF.

This clone showed up just a few times. The rearrangement uses TRBV5-1 and TRBJ1-2, with D possibly TRBD1 on 5 matching bases. V was trimmed by 0 bases and J by 5 bases, leaving 14 bases between them. The CDR3 spans 15 residues. Germline values: CDR1 SGHRS, CDR2 YFSETQ. The CDR3 is CASSLAWGTPYGYTF. The CDR3 nucleotides are TGCGCCAGCAGCTTGGCCTGGGGGACGCCTTATGGCTACACCTTC.

This rearrangement joins TRBV6-5 to TRBJ1-6, with 9 bases identical to TRBD1. The CDR3 runs 16 residues. The germline CDR1 and CDR2 sequences are MNHEY and SVGAGI. The V gene end was trimmed by 0 bases and the J gene end by 9 bases; junction bases not matched to a gene: 6. The CDR3 region has the DNA TGTGCCAGCAGTTACTCGAGGACAGGGGTATCTTCACCCCTCCACTTT. As protein: CASSYSRTGVSSPLHF.

The chain joins TRBV7-9 to TRBJ1-6; 7 positions match TRBD1. This CDR3 has 15 residues. After removal of 4 bases from V and 9 bases from J, the junction contained 9 bases not matched to a gene. Germline assignment: CDR1 SEHNR and CDR2 FQNEAQ (reference sequence). CDR3 sequence (DNA): TGTGCCAGCAGCTCTAACAGGGGAGGTGGTTCACCCCTCCACTTT. Protein: CASSSNRGGGSPLHF.